A selection of T cell receptor beta chains follows, all from one sample in a study of blood T cell repertoires in COVID-19. The assay was immunoSEQ multiplex PCR, and TCRdb's table has in-frame clones only and misses some. Of about 140,000 clones listed, under 85% were seen once; the top ten hold 5.5% to 8%. The sequenced sample consisted of peripheral blood. The receptors originated from a human donor in a cohort sampled during active COVID-19. The CDR3 runs from the conserved cysteine through the conserved F or W. The D gene is left open where the match is weak. Clone sizes are given selectively: once, few, many, or a class where the clone is expanded.

d_call,j_call,v_call,clone_size,cdr3_aa,cdr3_nt
TRBD1,TRBJ2-6,TRBV10-3,once,CAITGDRGHGANVLTF,TGTGCCATCACCGGAGACAGGGGGCATGGGGCCAACGTCCTGACTTTC
TRBD1,TRBJ1-5,TRBV5-5,.,CASSFSDREYSNQPQHF,TGTGCCAGCAGCTTCAGTGACAGGGAGTATAGCAATCAGCCCCAGCATTTT
TRBD2,TRBJ2-1,TRBV7-9,.,CASSLAGLAYNEQFF,TGTGCCAGCAGCTTAGCCGGACTAGCGTACAATGAGCAGTTCTTC
.,TRBJ2-5,TRBV15,.,CATSRDPRGAETQYF,TGTGCCACCAGCAGAGATCCACGGGGGGCGGAGACCCAGTACTTC
TRBD1,TRBJ1-1,TRBV25-1,once,CASSGRTGGTTEAFF,TGTGCCAGCAGTGGTAGGACAGGGGGTACCACTGAAGCTTTCTTT
.,TRBJ2-1,TRBV5-4,few,CASSSRLVSGNEQFF,TGTGCCAGCAGCTCCAGACTAGTTTCTGGGAATGAGCAGTTCTTC
TRBD1,TRBJ2-7,TRBV12-5,.,CASGPSGTGVEQYF,TGTGCTAGTGGTCCATCCGGGACAGGGGTCGAGCAGTACTTC
.,TRBJ1-3,TRBV3-1/TRBV3-2,.,CASSQDTLDTIYF,TGTGCCAGCAGCCAAGACACCCTAGACACCATATATTTT
TRBD2,TRBJ2-3,TRBV27,.,CASSDQRGGLPDTQYF,TGTGCCAGCAGTGACCAGCGGGGGGGCCTCCCAGATACGCAGTATTTT
.,TRBJ2-7,TRBV4-3,.,CASSQDYGGNSYEQYF,TGCGCCAGCAGCCAAGATTACGGGGGAAACTCCTACGAGCAGTACTTC
.,TRBJ1-1,TRBV19,.,CASRRESRNTEAFF,TGTGCCAGTAGACGGGAGAGCAGGAACACTGAAGCTTTCTTT
.,TRBJ1-3,TRBV4-1,.,CASSPQSHSGNTIYF,TGCGCCAGCAGCCCACAGTCCCACTCTGGAAACACCATATATTTT
.,TRBJ2-1,TRBV5-1,.,CASFGDWGEQFF,TGCGCCAGCTTTGGGGATTGGGGCGAGCAGTTCTTC
TRBD1,TRBJ2-1,TRBV5-4,.,CASSFTRQGGYNEQFF,TGTGCCAGCAGCTTTACCCGACAGGGCGGGTACAATGAGCAGTTCTTC
TRBD1,TRBJ1-3,TRBV4-3,.,CASSQEVGTGAGNTIYF,TGCGCCAGCAGCCAAGAGGTGGGGACAGGGGCTGGAAACACCATATATTTT
.,TRBJ1-6,TRBV6-6,.,CAILIQDERGSPLHF,TGTGCCATCCTAATCCAGGACGAAAGGGGTTCACCCCTCCACTTT
.,TRBJ1-2,TRBV3-1/TRBV3-2,.,CASSQDRDYGYTF,TGTGCCAGCAGCCAAGACAGGGACTATGGCTACACCTTC
TRBD2,TRBJ2-5,TRBV5-1,.,CASSSTSGGAGETQYF,TGCGCCAGCAGCTCGACTAGCGGGGGGGCCGGGGAGACCCAGTACTTC
TRBD2,TRBJ2-7,TRBV2,.,CASTSGGFEQYF,TGTGCCAGCACTAGCGGGGGCTTCGAGCAGTACTTC
TRBD1,TRBJ2-5,TRBV5-1,.,CASSARTGGETQYF,TGCGCCAGCAGTGCCCGCACAGGGGGAGAGACCCAGTACTTC
.,TRBJ2-2,TRBV12-5,.,CASGPAGGELFF,TGTGCTAGTGGTCCGGCGGGCGGGGAGCTGTTTTTT
TRBD1,TRBJ2-1,TRBV19,.,CASSKRTGGAHNEQFF,TGTGCCAGTAGTAAACGGACAGGGGGCGCCCACAATGAGCAGTTCTTC
.,TRBJ1-6,TRBV2,.,CASSEAGGDSPLHF,TGTGCCAGCAGTGAAGCGGGGGGGGATTCACCCCTCCACTTT
TRBD1,TRBJ1-6,TRBV4-2,few,CASSQDVSGGLPSPLHF,TGTGCCAGCAGCCAAGATGTCTCAGGGGGCCTCCCTTCACCCCTCCACTTT
TRBD1,TRBJ1-2,TRBV19,.,CATSNPGTGGHGYTF,TGTGCCACCTCAAACCCCGGGACAGGGGGCCATGGCTACACCTTC
TRBD2,TRBJ2-1,TRBV11-2,.,CASSFTQRGGFMIF,TGTGCCAGCAGCTTTACCCAGCGGGGGGGTTTCATGATCTTC
.,TRBJ2-1,TRBV5-1,.,CASMAGVYNEQFF,TGCGCCAGCATGGCAGGGGTGTACAATGAGCAGTTCTTC
.,TRBJ2-5,TRBV19,once,CATGGLGETQYF,TGTGCCACCGGGGGTTTGGGAGAGACCCAGTACTTC
.,TRBJ2-1,TRBV5-5,.,CASSLVGGEQFF,TGTGCCAGCAGCTTGGTAGGAGGCGAGCAGTTCTTC
TRBD1,TRBJ1-4,TRBV6-5,.,CASREGAGAVELFF,TGTGCCAGCAGGGAGGGGGCAGGAGCGGTGGAACTGTTTTTT
.,TRBJ2-2,TRBV3-1/TRBV3-2,.,CASSQGDTGELFF,TGTGCCAGCAGCCAAGGCGACACCGGGGAGCTGTTTTTT
TRBD2,TRBJ2-5,TRBV7-2,.,CASSYSGGSPETQYF,TGTGCCAGCAGCTATAGCGGGGGGAGCCCGGAGACCCAGTACTTC
.,TRBJ2-1,TRBV9,.,CASSVATGNNEQFF,TGTGCCAGCAGCGTGGCCACAGGGAACAATGAGCAGTTCTTC
.,TRBJ1-5,TRBV19,.,CASKETGYSNQPQHF,TGTGCCAGTAAGGAGACAGGCTATAGCAATCAGCCCCAGCATTTT
TRBD2,TRBJ2-1,TRBV11-3,.,CASSLDGLAGNEQFF,TGTGCCAGCAGCTTAGATGGGCTAGCGGGCAATGAGCAGTTCTTC
TRBD1,TRBJ1-4,TRBV5-4,.,CASSQARQGGREKLFF,TGTGCCAGCAGTCAAGCCAGACAGGGGGGTAGAGAAAAACTGTTTTTT
.,TRBJ1-2,TRBV12-3/TRBV12-4,once,CASRSLTGPEGFF,TGTGCCAGCAGGTCCCTCACAGGGCCCGAAGGCTTCTTC
TRBD1,TRBJ1-3,TRBV18,.,CASSALSGQGRSGNTIYF,TGTGCCAGCTCAGCGCTCTCGGGACAGGGGAGGTCTGGAAACACCATATATTTT
.,TRBJ1-5,TRBV6-5,.,CASRDSSNQPQHF,TGTGCCAGCAGGGACTCTAGCAATCAGCCCCAGCATTTT
.,TRBJ2-1,TRBV2,.,CASNRAGPYNEQFF,TGTGCCAGCAACCGAGCGGGCCCCTACAATGAGCAGTTCTTC
TRBD1,TRBJ2-4,TRBV5-8,.,CASSLLDRGLGNIQYF,TGTGCCAGCAGCTTGCTGGACAGGGGGTTGGGAAACATTCAGTACTTC
.,TRBJ2-1,TRBV5-4,.,CASSSQGKRLYNEQFF,TGTGCCAGCAGCTCTCAGGGGAAGAGGCTTTACAATGAGCAGTTCTTC
.,TRBJ2-3,TRBV9,.,CASSVVTGTDTQYF,TGTGCCAGCAGCGTAGTTACAGGGACAGATACGCAGTATTTT
.,TRBJ2-7,TRBV5-1,.,CASSSDTFYEQYF,TGCGCCAGCAGCTCCGACACCTTCTACGAGCAGTACTTC
TRBD1,TRBJ1-3,TRBV3-1/TRBV3-2,.,CASSLSTGTIGNTIYF,TGTGCCAGCAGCCTATCGACAGGGACGATTGGAAACACCATATATTTT
.,TRBJ2-3,TRBV6-2/TRBV6-3,many,CASSYSLSTDTQYF,TGTGCCAGCAGTTACTCCCTTAGCACAGATACGCAGTATTTT
TRBD1,TRBJ2-5,TRBV9,.,CASSAPGQGAETQYF,TGTGCCAGCAGCGCCCCGGGACAGGGGGCGGAGACCCAGTACTTC